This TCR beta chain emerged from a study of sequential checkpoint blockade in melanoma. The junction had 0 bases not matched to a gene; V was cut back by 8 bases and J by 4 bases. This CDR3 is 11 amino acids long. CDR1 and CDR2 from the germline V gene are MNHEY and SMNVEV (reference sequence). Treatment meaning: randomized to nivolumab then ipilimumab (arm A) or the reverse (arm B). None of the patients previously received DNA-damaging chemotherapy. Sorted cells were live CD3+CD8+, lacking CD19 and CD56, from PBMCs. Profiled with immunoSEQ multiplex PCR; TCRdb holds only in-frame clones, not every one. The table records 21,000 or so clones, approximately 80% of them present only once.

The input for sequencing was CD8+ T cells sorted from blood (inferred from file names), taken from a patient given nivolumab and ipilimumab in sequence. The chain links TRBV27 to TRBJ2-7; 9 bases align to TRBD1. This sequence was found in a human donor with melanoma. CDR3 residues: CASGQGYEQYF. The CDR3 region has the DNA TGTGCCAGCGGACAGGGGTACGAGCAGTACTTC.